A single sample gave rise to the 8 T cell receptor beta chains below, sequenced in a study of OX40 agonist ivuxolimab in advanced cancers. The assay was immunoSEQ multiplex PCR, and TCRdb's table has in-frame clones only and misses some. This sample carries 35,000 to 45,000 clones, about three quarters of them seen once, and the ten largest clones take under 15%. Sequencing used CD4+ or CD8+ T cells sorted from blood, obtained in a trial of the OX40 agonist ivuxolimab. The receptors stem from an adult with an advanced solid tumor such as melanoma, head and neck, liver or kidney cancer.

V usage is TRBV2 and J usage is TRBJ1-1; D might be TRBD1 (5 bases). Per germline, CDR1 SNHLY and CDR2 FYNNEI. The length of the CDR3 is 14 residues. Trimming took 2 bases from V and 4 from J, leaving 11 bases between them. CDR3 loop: CASSELRVGTEAFF. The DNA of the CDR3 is TGTGCCAGCAGTGAACTCAGGGTGGGCACTGAAGCTTTCTTT.

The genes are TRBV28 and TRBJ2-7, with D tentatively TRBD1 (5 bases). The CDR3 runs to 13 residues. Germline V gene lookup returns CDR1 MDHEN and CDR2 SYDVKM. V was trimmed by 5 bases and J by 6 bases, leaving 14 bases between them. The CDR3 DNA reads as TGTGCCAGCAGTGGGGCCCCACCGGGCGAGCAGTACTTC. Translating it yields CASSGAPPGEQYF.

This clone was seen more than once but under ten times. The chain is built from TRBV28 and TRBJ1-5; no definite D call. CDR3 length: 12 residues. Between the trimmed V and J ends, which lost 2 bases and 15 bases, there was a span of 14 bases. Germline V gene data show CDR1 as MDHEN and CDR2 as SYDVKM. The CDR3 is CASSLDPANRHF. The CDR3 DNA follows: TGTGCCAGCAGTTTAGATCCGGCAAATCGGCATTTT.

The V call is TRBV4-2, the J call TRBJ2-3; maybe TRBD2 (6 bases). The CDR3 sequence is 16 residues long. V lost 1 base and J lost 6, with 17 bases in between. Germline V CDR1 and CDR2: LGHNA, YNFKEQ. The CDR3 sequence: CASSQVGTSTADTQYF. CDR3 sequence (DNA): TGTGCCAGCAGCCAAGTTGGGACTTCCACCGCCGATACGCAGTATTTT.

CDR3 nucleotides: TGTGCCAGCAGGGGTGGACAGGGGGCGCAAGAGCAGTACTTC. Translating it yields CASRGGQGAQEQYF. The V gene is TRBV28, the J gene TRBJ2-7, with TRBD1 matching 11 bases. Germline CDR1 MDHEN, CDR2 SYDVKM. The length of the CDR3 is 14 residues. V lost 6 bases and J lost 7; bases outside the gene matches: 8.

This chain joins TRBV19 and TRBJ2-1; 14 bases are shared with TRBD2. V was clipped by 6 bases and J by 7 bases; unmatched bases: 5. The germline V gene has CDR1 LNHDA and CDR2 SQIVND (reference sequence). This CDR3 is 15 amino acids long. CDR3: CASRTSGRAGNEQFF. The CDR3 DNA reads TGTGCCAGTAGGACTAGCGGGAGGGCCGGGAATGAGCAGTTCTTC.

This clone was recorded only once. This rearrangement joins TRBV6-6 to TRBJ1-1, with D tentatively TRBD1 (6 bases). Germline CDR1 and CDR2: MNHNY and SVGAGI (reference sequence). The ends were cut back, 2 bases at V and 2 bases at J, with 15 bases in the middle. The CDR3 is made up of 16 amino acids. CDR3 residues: CASSYSSRGGNTEAFF. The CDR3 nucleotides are TGTGCCAGCAGTTACAGTTCCCGAGGGGGAAACACTGAAGCTTTCTTT.

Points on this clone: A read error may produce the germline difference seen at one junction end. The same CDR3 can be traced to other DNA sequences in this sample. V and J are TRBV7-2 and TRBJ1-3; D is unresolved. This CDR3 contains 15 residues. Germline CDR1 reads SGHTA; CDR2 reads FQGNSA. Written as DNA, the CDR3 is TGTGCTAGCAGCTCGACCCGGGCTGACGGAAACACCATATATTTT. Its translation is CASSSTRADGNTIYF.